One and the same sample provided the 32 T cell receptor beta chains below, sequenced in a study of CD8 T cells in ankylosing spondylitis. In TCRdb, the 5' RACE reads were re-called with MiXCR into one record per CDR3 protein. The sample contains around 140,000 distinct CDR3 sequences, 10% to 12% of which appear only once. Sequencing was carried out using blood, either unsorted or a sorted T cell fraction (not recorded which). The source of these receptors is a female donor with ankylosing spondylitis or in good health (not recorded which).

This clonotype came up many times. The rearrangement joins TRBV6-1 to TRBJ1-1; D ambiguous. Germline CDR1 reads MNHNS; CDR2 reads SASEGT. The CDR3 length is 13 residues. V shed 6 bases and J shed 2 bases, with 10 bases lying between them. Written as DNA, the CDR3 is TGTGCCAGCAGGGCCTCAGCTAACACTGAAGCTTTCTTT. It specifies CASRASANTEAFF.

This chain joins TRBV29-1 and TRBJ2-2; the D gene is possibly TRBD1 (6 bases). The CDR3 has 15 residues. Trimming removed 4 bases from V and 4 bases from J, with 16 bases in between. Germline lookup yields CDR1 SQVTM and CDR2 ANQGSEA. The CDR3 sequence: CSVVQGKGVTGELFF. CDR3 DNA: TGCAGCGTTGTACAGGGAAAGGGGGTCACCGGGGAGCTGTTTTTT.

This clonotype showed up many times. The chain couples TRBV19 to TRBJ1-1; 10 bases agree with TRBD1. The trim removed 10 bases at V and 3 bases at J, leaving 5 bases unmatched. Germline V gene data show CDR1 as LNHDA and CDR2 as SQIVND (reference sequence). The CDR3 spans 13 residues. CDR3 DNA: TGTGCCACCTCGGGACAGGGGTACACTGAAGCTTTCTTT. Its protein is CATSGQGYTEAFF.

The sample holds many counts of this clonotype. The CDR3 spells CATAGTGGNEQFF. The DNA for the CDR3 is TGTGCCACCGCCGGGACAGGGGGCAATGAGCAGTTCTTC. V is TRBV19 and J is TRBJ2-1; 11 bases are shared with TRBD1. The V gene end was trimmed by 10 bases and the J gene end by 6 bases; junction bases not matched to a gene: 5. The length of the CDR3 is 13 residues. Germline CDR1 and CDR2: LNHDA and SQIVND (reference sequence).

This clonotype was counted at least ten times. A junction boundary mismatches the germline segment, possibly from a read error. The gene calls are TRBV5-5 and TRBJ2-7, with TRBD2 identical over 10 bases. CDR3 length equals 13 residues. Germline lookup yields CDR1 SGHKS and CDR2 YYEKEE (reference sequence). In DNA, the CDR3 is TGTGCCAGCAGTTATTCACCGGGACTAGCGTCTGCTTTC. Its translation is CASSYSPGLASAF.

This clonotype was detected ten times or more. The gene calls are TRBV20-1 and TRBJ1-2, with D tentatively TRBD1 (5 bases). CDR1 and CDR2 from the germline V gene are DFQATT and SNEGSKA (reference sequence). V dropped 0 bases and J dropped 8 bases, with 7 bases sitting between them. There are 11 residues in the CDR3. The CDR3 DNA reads TGCAGTGCTAGAGATCGGGGGGGCTACACCTTC. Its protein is CSARDRGGYTF.

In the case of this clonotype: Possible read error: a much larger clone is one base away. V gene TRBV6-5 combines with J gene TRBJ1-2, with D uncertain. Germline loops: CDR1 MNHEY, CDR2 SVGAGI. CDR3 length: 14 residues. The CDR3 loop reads CARSYSIDTYGYTF. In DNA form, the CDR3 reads TGTGCCAGAAGTTACTCGATCGACACATATGGCTACACCTTC.

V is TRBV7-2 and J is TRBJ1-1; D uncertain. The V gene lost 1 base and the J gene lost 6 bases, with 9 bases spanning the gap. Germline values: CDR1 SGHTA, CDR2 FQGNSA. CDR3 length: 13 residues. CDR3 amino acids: CASSLVSVAEAFF. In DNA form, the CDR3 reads TGTGCCAGCAGCTTAGTTTCGGTAGCTGAAGCTTTCTTT.

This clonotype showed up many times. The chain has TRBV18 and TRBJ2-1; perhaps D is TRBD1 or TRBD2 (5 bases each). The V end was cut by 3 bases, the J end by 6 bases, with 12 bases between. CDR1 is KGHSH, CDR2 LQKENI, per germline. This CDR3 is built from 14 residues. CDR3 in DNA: TGTGCCAGCTCACCCCGGGACGGACCCAATGAGCAGTTCTTC. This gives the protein CASSPRDGPNEQFF.

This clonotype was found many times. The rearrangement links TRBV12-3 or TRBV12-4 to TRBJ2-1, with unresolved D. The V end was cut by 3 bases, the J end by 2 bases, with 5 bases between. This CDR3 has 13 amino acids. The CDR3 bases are TGTGCCAGCAGTTTGATCCCCTACAATGAGCAGTTCTTC. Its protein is CASSLIPYNEQFF.

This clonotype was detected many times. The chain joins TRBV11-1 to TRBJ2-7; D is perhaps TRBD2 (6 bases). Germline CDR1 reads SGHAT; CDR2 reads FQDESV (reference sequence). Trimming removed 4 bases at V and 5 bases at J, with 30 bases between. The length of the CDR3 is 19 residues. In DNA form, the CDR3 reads TGTGCCAGCAGCTCGTCCCCCTTTTCGGAGGGAAAAAAAATAGACGAGCAGTACTTC. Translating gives CASSSSPFSEGKKIDEQYF.

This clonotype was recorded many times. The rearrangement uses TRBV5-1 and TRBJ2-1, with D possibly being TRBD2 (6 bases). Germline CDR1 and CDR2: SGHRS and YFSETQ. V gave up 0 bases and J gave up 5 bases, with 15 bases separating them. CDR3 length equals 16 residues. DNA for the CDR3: TGCGCCAGCAGCTTGGAGGGTGAAGGAGGGCACAATGAGCAGTTCTTC. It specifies CASSLEGEGGHNEQFF.

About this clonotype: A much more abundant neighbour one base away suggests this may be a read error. CDR3 protein: CASSENPGSGNAIYF. The CDR3 DNA sequence: TGCGCCAGCAGCGAAAATCCAGGGAGTGGAAACGCCATATATTTT. This chain uses TRBV5-1 with TRBJ1-3; weak D call: TRBD1 (5 bases). Germline-derived CDR1 and CDR2 are SGHRS and YFSETQ. The CDR3 runs to 15 residues.

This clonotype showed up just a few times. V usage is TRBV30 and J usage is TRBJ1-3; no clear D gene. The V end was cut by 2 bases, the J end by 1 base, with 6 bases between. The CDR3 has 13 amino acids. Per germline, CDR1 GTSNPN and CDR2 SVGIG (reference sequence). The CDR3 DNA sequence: TGTGCCTGGAGTCAGTTTTCTGGAAACACCATATATTTT. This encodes CAWSQFSGNTIYF.

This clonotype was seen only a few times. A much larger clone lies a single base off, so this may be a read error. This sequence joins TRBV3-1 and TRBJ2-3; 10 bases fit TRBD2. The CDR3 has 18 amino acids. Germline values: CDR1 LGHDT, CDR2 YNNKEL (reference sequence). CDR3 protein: CACSLQSASGGSTDTQYF. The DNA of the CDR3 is TGTGCCTGCAGTCTACAGTCAGCTAGCGGGGGATCCACAGATACGCAGTATTTT.

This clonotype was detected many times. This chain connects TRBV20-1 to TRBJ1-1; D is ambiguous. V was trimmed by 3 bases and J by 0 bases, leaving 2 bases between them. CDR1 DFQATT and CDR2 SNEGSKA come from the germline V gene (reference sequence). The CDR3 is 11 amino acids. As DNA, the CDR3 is TGCAGTGCTAGCATGAACACTGAAGCTTTCTTT. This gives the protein CSASMNTEAFF.

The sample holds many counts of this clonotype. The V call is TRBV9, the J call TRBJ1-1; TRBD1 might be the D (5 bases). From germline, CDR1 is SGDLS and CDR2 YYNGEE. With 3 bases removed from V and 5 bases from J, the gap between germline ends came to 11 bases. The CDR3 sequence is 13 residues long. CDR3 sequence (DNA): TGTGCCAGCAGCGGGGGACGGCGTACTGAAGCTTTCTTT. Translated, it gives CASSGGRRTEAFF.

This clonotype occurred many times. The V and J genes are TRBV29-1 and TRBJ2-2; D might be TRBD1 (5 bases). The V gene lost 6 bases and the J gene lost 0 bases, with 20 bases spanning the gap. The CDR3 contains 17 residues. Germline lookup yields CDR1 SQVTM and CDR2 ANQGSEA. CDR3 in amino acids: CSVWGSKGHANTGELFF. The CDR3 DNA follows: TGCAGCGTGTGGGGCTCCAAGGGCCACGCGAACACCGGGGAGCTGTTTTTT.

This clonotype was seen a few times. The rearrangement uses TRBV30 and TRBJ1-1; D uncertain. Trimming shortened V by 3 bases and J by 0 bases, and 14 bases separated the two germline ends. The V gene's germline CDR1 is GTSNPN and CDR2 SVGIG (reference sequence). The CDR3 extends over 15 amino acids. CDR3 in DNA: TGTGCCTGGAGGTCCAAGCACATCTTGAACACTGAAGCTTTCTTT. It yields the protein CAWRSKHILNTEAFF.

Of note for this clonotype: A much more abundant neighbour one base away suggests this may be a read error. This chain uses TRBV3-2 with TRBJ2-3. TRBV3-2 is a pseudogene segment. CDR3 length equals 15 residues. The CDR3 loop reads CACTDTGSGTDTQYF. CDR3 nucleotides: TGTGCCTGCACCGACACCGGATCTGGCACAGATACGCAGTATTTT.

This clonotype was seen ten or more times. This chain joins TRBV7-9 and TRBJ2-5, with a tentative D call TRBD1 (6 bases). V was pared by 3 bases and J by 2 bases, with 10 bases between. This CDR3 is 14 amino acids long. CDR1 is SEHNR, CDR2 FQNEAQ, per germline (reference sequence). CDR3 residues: CASSFGQSQETQYF. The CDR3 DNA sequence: TGTGCCAGCAGCTTCGGACAGTCTCAAGAGACCCAGTACTTC. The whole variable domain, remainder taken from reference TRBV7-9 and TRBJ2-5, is DTGVSQNPRHKITKRGQNVTFRCDPISEHNRLYWYRQTLGQGPEFLTYFQNEAQLEKSRLLSDRFSAERPKGSFSTLEIQRTEQGDSAMYLCASSFGQSQETQYFGPGTRLLVL.

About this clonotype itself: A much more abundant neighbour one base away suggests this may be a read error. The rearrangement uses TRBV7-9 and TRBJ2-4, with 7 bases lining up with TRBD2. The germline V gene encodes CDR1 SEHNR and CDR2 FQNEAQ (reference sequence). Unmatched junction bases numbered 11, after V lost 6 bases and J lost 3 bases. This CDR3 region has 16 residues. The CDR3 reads CASSYPEGGDKNIQYF. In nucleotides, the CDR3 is TGTGCCAGCAGTTACCCCGAGGGAGGGGACAAAAACATTCAGTACTTC.

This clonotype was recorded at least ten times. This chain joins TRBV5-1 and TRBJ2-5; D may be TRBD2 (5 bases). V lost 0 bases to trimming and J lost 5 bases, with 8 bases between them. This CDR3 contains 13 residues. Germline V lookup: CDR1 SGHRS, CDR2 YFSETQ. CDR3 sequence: CASSLGLAETQYF. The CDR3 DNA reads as TGCGCCAGCAGCTTGGGATTAGCGGAGACCCAGTACTTC. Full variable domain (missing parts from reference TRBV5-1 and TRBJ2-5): KAGVTQTPRYLIKTRGQQVTLSCSPISGHRSVSWYQQTPGQGLQFLFEYFSETQRNKGNFPGRFSGRQFSNSRSEMNVSTLELGDSALYLCASSLGLAETQYFGPGTRLLVL.

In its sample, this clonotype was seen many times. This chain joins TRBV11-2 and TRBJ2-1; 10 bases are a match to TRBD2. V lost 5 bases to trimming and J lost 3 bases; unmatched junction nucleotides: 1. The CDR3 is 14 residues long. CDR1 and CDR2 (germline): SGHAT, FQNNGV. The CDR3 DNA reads TGTGCCAGCAGCCGGACTAGCGGCTACAATGAGCAGTTCTTC. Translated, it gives CASSRTSGYNEQFF.

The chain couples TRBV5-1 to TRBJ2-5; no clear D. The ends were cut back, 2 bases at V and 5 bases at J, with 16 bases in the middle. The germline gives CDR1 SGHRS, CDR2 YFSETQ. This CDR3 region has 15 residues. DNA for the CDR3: TGCGCCAGCAGCTTTGACGACTCTACCGGGGAGACCCAGTACTTC. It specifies CASSFDDSTGETQYF.

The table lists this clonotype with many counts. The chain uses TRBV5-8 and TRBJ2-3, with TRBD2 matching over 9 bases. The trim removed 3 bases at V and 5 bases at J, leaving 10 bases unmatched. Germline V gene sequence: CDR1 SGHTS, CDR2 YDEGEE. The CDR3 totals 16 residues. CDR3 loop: CASSSGLAPRQDTQYF. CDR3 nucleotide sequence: TGTGCCAGCAGCTCAGGACTAGCGCCAAGACAAGATACGCAGTATTTT.

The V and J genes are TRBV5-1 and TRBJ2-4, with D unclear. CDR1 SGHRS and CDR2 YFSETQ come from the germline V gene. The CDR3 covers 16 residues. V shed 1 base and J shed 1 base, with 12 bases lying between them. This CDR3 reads CASSLLGIGAKNIQYF. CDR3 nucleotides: TGCGCCAGCAGCTTGTTAGGGATCGGGGCCAAAAACATTCAGTACTTC.

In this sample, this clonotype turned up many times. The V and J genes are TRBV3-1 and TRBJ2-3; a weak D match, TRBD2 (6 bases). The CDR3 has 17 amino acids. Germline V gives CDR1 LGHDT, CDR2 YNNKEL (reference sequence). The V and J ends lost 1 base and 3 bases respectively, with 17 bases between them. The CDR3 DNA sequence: TGTGCCAGCAGCCAAGTCGTGGGGAGGAAGCAGACAGATACGCAGTATTTT. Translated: CASSQVVGRKQTDTQYF.

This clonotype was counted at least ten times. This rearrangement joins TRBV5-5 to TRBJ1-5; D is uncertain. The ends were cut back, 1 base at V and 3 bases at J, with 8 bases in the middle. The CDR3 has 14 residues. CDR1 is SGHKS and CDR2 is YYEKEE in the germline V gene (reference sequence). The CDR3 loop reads CASSLRVLNQPQHF. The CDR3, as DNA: TGTGCCAGCAGCTTGAGGGTACTCAATCAGCCCCAGCATTTT.

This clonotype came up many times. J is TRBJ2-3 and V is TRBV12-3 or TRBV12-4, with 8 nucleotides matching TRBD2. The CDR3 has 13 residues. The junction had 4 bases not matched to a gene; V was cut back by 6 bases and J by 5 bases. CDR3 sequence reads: CASSRRGEDTQYF. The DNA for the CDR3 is TGTGCCAGCAGCCGGCGGGGGGAAGATACGCAGTATTTT.

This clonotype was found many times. CDR3 protein: CASSLGFTSGAYEQYF. CDR3 bases: TGCGCCAGCAGCTTGGGATTTACTAGCGGAGCCTACGAGCAGTACTTC. The chain uses TRBV5-1 and TRBJ2-7; TRBD2 agrees at 8 bases. Trimming cost V 0 bases and J 2 bases; bases outside gene matches: 7. Per germline, CDR1 SGHRS and CDR2 YFSETQ. This CDR3 comprises 16 residues.

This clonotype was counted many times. CDR3 sequence reads: CSALRTVSLTSGELFF. The CDR3 region has the DNA TGCAGTGCCTTGAGGACGGTTAGCCTGACAAGCGGGGAGCTGTTTTTT. The rearrangement links TRBV20-1 to TRBJ2-2, with D unclear. The CDR3 has 16 amino acids. CDR1 and CDR2 (germline): DFQATT, SNEGSKA (reference sequence). The V and J ends lost 6 bases and 7 bases respectively, with 24 bases between them.